The sequence of this T cell receptor beta chain was determined in a study of T cell responses to AZD1222 COVID-19 vaccine. Germline CDR1 and CDR2: SNHLY and FYNNEI. Trimming took off 4 bases at V and 8 bases at J, with 15 bases between the two ends. This CDR3 is 14 amino acids long. This clone is a singleton in its sample. Antigen specificity is unknown. Assay used: immunoSEQ multiplex PCR; TCRdb lists only in-frame clones, some missing. This sample has roughly 100,000 clones, with over 75% found just once. Study-wide results and limits: Only a handful of AZD1222 recipients were seropositive at baseline. None of the repertoires were sampled until the peak T cell response had passed. The study found Spike-specific TCR breadth and depth rose after two AZD1222 doses. The donor group comprised mostly white British people and more females; the analysis possibly underestimated clonal diversity.

This clonotype was obtained from an adult in good health. This sequence joins TRBV2 and TRBJ2-1; D is tentatively TRBD1 or TRBD2 (6 bases each). The sequencing here drew on peripheral blood, taken on day 0 of AZD1222 vaccination. As DNA, the CDR3 is TGTGCCAGCAGTGGCCGGGGGCCTAGAGATGAGCAGTTCTTC. This gives the protein CASSGRGPRDEQFF.